This T cell receptor beta chain was sequenced for a study of cytomegalovirus exposure and HLA in healthy donors. General study results and limits: Researchers counted approximately 160 TCR beta chains as cytomegalovirus-associated. It was in a later analysis that TCR association rates were seen to vary by HLA locus, highest for DRB1 and lowest for HLA-C. It was reported that the classifier diagnosed cytomegalovirus status with high specificity and sensitivity in both the original and validation cohorts.

This PCR relied on a set of 60 Vbeta primers and 13 Jbeta primers. Sequenced by immunoSEQ multiplex PCR; TCRdb stores in-frame clones only, minus some. The data hold 55,000 to 75,000 clones, with approximately 82% observed a single time. Concerning this clone itself: Its specificity is unknown.

Germline CDR1 is MNHNS and CDR2 is SASEGT. V lost 11 bases, J lost 8 bases, and 18 bases lay in between. CDR3 length: 13 residues. This clonotype was obtained from a girl between 10 and 17 years old in good health and CMV-seropositive. The chain combines TRBV6-1 with TRBJ2-2; the D gene is possibly TRBD1 (6 bases). Material: PBMCs. The CDR3 region has the DNA TGTGCCGGCGGACAGTCCTTTGAAGGGGAGCTGTTTTTT. Translated, it gives CAGGQSFEGELFF.